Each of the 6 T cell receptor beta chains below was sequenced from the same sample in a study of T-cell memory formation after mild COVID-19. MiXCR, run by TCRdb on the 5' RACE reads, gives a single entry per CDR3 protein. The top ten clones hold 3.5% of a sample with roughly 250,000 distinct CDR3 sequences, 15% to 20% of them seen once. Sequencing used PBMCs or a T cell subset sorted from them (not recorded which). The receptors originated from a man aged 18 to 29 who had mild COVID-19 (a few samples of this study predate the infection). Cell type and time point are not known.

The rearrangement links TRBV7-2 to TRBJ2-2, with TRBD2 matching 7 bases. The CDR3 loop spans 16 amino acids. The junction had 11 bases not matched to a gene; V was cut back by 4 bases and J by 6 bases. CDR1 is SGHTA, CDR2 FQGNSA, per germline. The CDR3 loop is CASSWSGTTSSGELFF. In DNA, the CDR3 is TGTGCCAGCAGCTGGTCCGGGACTACTTCGTCCGGGGAGCTGTTTTTT. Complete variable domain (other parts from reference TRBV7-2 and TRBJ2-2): GAGVSQSPSNKVTEKGKDVELRCDPISGHTALYWYRQSLGQGLEFLIYFQGNSAPDKSGLPSDRFSAERTGGSVSTLTIQRTQQEDSAVYLCASSWSGTTSSGELFFGEGSRLTVL.

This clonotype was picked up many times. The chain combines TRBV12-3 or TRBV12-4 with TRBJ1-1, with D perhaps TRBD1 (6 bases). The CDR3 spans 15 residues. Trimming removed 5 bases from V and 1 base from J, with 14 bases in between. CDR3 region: CASSPQPTGNTEAFF. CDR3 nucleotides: TGTGCCAGCAGTCCGCAACCGACAGGGAACACTGAAGCTTTCTTT.

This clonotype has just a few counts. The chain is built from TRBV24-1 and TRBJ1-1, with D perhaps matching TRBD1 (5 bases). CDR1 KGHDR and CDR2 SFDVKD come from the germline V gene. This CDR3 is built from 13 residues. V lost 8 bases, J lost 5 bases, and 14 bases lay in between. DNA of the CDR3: TGTGCCACCACCCCGGAGGGGAGTACTGAAGCTTTCTTT. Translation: CATTPEGSTEAFF.

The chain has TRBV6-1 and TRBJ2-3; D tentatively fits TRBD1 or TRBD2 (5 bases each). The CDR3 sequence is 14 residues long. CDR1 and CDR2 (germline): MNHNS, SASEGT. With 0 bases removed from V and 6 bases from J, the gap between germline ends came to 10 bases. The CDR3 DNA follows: TGTGCCAGCAGTGAAGCGCTAGGGGACGATACGCAGTATTTT. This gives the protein CASSEALGDDTQYF.

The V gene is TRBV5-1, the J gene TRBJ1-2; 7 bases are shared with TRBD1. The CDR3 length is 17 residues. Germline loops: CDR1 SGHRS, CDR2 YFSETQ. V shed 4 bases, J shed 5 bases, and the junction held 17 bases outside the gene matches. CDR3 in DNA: TGCGCCAGCAGCATAGATAGGGACAGCCCGTGGAAGTATGGCTACACCTTC. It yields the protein CASSIDRDSPWKYGYTF.

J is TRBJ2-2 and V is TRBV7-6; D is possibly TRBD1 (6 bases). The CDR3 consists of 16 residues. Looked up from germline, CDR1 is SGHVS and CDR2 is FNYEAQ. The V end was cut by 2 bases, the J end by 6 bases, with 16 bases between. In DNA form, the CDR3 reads TGTGCCAGCAGCTTAAACGTGGGGAACAGGGCCGGGGAGCTGTTTTTT. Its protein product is CASSLNVGNRAGELFF.